This entry concerns a single T cell receptor beta chain. What it binds is not known. This specimen belongs to a study of T cell repertoires in cytomegalovirus infection. TCRdb processed the reads anew with MiXCR; each CDR3 protein has one entry. In the table there are 650,000 to 900,000 distinct CDR3 sequences, about 27% of which are singletons. Study-level findings and limits: CMV-specific HLA-C-restricted TCR beta clonotypes dominated the ex vivo response. Carriers of CMV and the relevant HLA type were discriminated by public TCR beta frequency.

Germline V gene lookup returns CDR1 SGHVS and CDR2 FNYEAQ. The CDR3 is 17 residues long. Trimming took 5 bases from V and 4 from J; bases not matched to a gene: 15. The receptor comes from a human donor in good health (CMV status not recorded). Some clones in this sample may be carry-over from other donors' samples. The material was cultured CD8+ T cells from PBMCs, obtained from culture after CMV antigen stimulation. This chain uses TRBV7-6 with TRBJ1-2; 8 nucleotides agree with TRBD1. The CDR3: CASSARTGSTDPYGYTF. The CDR3 bases are TGTGCCAGCAGCGCCCGGACAGGGTCAACGGACCCCTATGGCTACACCTTC.